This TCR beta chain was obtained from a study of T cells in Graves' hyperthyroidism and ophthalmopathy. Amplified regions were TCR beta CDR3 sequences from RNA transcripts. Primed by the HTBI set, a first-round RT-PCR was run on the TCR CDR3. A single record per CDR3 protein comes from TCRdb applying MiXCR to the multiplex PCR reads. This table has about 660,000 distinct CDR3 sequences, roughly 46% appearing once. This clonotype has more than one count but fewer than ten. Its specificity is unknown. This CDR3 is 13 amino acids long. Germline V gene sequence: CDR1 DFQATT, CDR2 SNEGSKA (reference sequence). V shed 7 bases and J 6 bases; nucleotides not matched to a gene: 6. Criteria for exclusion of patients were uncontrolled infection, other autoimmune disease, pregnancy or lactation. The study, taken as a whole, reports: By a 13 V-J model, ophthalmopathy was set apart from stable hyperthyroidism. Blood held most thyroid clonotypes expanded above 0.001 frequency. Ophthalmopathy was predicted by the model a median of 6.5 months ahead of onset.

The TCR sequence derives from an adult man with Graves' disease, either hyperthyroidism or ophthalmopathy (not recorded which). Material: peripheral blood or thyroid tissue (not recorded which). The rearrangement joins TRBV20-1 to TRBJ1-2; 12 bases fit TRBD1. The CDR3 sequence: CSDGTGGVHGYTF. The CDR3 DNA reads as TGCAGTGACGGGACAGGGGGCGTTCATGGCTACACCTTC.